Listed below are T cell receptor beta chains from one sample, sequenced in a study of Graves' ophthalmopathy and Graves' hyperthyroidism. TCRdb redid the calling of the multiplex PCR reads with MiXCR, one entry per CDR3 protein. The sample consists of approximately 700,000 distinct CDR3 sequences, about two fifths of them appearing once. Material for sequencing was peripheral blood. The receptor set was obtained from an adult man with Graves' ophthalmopathy. Both conserved end residues are part of each CDR3. A D gene is named only where the DNA matches it firmly. Clone size appears in some rows only: once, few, many, or a class for an expanded clone.

V	size	D	J	DNA	CDR3
TRBV12-3/TRBV12-4	.	TRBD1	TRBJ1-2	TGTGCCAGCAGTCTCGTTGGGACAGAGCCGTTCTTTAACTATGGCTACACCTTC	CASSLVGTEPFFNYGYTF
TRBV12-3/TRBV12-4	many	.	TRBJ1-5	TGTGCCAGCAGTTTAGTTAGGAGAAGGACCGTTAATCAGCCCCAGCATTTT	CASSLVRRRTVNQPQHF
TRBV6-1	few	.	TRBJ2-5	TGTGCCAGCAGTTACCCCGGGACCGAAGAGACCCAGTACTTC	CASSYPGTEETQYF
TRBV11-1	.	TRBD1	TRBJ1-4	TGTGCCAGCAGCTTGCCAGGGGACAGGGGTCCAAATAATGAAAAACTGTTTTTT	CASSLPGDRGPNNEKLFF
TRBV19	many	TRBD1	TRBJ1-1	TGTGCCAGCAAAGGGCAGGGGGACACTGAAGCTTTCTTT	CASKGQGDTEAFF
TRBV6-2/TRBV6-3	.	TRBD1	TRBJ2-7	TGTGCCAGCAGTTACTCCGACAGGGGGGGCGAGCAGTACTTC	CASSYSDRGGEQYF
TRBV6-6	.	.	TRBJ1-6	TGTGCCAGCAGTTACGACTACAGTAATTCACCCCTCCACTTT	CASSYDYSNSPLHF
TRBV7-8	.	.	TRBJ2-5	TGTGCCAGCAGCTTAAGACCGACCGGCGGGGAGACCCAGTACTTC	CASSLRPTGGETQYF
TRBV7-8	many	TRBD1	TRBJ1-3	TGTGCCAGCAGCTCGACCCGGACAGGACGCTCTGGAAACACCATATATTTT	CASSSTRTGRSGNTIYF
TRBV7-3	many	.	TRBJ1-1	TGTGCCAGCAGCCAAACAGGGTCGAACACTGAAGCTTTCTTT	CASSQTGSNTEAFF
TRBV7-9	.	.	TRBJ2-1	TGTGCCAGCAGCTTAAGTTTGGGTCTCTCCTACAATGAGCAGTTCTTC	CASSLSLGLSYNEQFF
TRBV19	once	TRBD1	TRBJ1-2	TGTGCCAGTAGGACGGGACAGGGATTTGCCATCTTCAAGGGCTACACCTTC	CASRTGQGFAIFKGYTF
TRBV10-3	.	TRBD1	TRBJ1-4	TGTGCCACTGGGACAGGGTTGTTCGAAAAACTGTTTTTT	CATGTGLFEKLFF
TRBV10-3	.	.	TRBJ2-7	TGTGCCAGCGTCAACACAGGACGATACTACGAGCAGTACTTC	CASVNTGRYYEQYF
TRBV9	.	.	TRBJ2-7	TGTGCCAGCAGCGTAGGAACCGGGGAGCAGTACTTC	CASSVGTGEQYF
TRBV15	few	TRBD2	TRBJ2-7	TGTGCCACCAGCCCCCGGGGTCCCTGGGGCGGGAGAGGTGCCAACGAGCAGTACTTC	CATSPRGPWGGRGANEQYF
TRBV25-1	many	.	TRBJ1-1	TGTGCCAGCAGGACCGCTCGGGACACTGAAGCTTTCTTT	CASRTARDTEAFF
TRBV19	.	TRBD2	TRBJ2-7	TGTGCCAGCAGGCTAGCGGGAGTGATCCCCGACGAGCAGTACTTC	CASRLAGVIPDEQYF
TRBV2	once	.	TRBJ1-4	TGTGCCAGCGGGGACACCTATGAAAAACTGTTTTTT	CASGDTYEKLFF
TRBV2	.	.	TRBJ2-3	TGTGCCAGCAGGGGGTCAGGGCGGGCAGATACGCAGTATTTT	CASRGSGRADTQYF
TRBV9	few	.	TRBJ2-7	TGTGCCAGCAGCCCCCAAGGCAGGGGTTCCTACGAGCAGTACTTC	CASSPQGRGSYEQYF
TRBV3-1	few	.	TRBJ2-5	TGTGCCAGCAGCCAAGATGGCACGGAAGAGACCCAGTACTTC	CASSQDGTEETQYF
TRBV30	few	.	TRBJ1-1	TGTGCCTGGGAGGCCTTGACGTATGTAGCTTTCTTT	CAWEALTYVAFF
TRBV18	few	TRBD2	TRBJ2-7	TGTGCCAGCCATGGACTAGCGGGCTCCTACGAGCAGTACTTC	CASHGLAGSYEQYF
TRBV10-3	.	TRBD1	TRBJ1-5	TGTGCCATCAGTCCGGGACAGAATAGCAATCAGCCCCAGCATTTT	CAISPGQNSNQPQHF
TRBV5-1	many	TRBD1	TRBJ1-2	TGCGCCAGCAGTCGACAGGGGCTAGGGTATGGCTACACCTTC	CASSRQGLGYGYTF
TRBV25-1	.	TRBD1	TRBJ1-6	TGTGCCAGCAGTGAAGGGACAGGGGCCCCCCTCCACTTT	CASSEGTGAPLHF
TRBV12-3/TRBV12-4	many	.	TRBJ1-5	TGCGCCAGCAGCTTGGACGGGGATAGCAATCAGCCCCAGCATTTT	CASSLDGDSNQPQHF
TRBV6-6	many	.	TRBJ1-5	TGTGCCAGCAGTTACTCGAAAGTGGGGGCTCAGCCCCAGCATTTT	CASSYSKVGAQPQHF
TRBV20-1	.	TRBD1	TRBJ1-3	TGCAGTGCTAGCGCCCCTCCAGGGGGTGGAAACACCATATATTTT	CSASAPPGGGNTIYF
TRBV14	.	TRBD1	TRBJ1-4	TGTGCCAGCAGCCAAGTGCAGGGGGCGAATGAAAAACTATTTTTT	CASSQVQGANEKLFF
TRBV10-3	.	.	TRBJ2-6	TGTGCCATCAGTGAGGCTACAAGGGCTGGGGCCAACGTCCTGACTTTC	CAISEATRAGANVLTF
TRBV10-3	.	.	TRBJ1-1	TGTGCCATCAGTGAGTCTCGGGAGGCTGGAAACACTGAAGCTTTCTTT	CAISESREAGNTEAFF
TRBV12-3/TRBV12-4	many	.	TRBJ1-5	TGTGCCAGCACAGGGCCGACGTTAGGAAATCAGCCCCAGCATTTT	CASTGPTLGNQPQHF
TRBV9	.	.	TRBJ2-5	TGTGCCAGCAGCACCCCAGAAGACCAAGAGACCCAGTACTTC	CASSTPEDQETQYF
TRBV12-3/TRBV12-4	few	TRBD2	TRBJ2-7	TGTGCCAGCAGTTGGGGAGGGACTAGCGGGGATGAGCAGTACTTC	CASSWGGTSGDEQYF
TRBV6-5	many	.	TRBJ2-5	TGTGCCAGCAGCTACTCCGGAGAGACCCAGTACTTC	CASSYSGETQYF
TRBV20-1	many	.	TRBJ1-2	TGCAGTGCTCAGACAGCTCTCTATGGCTACACCTTC	CSAQTALYGYTF
TRBV12-3/TRBV12-4	many	.	TRBJ1-1	TGTGCCAGCAGTTCGTACACTGAAGCTTTCTTT	CASSSYTEAFF